Listed here are 26 T cell receptor beta chains from one sample, sequenced in a study of HIV-infected patients and healthy controls. Approximately 500 ng RNA was reverse transcribed with alpha and beta constant-region primers. Each of the alpha and beta chains got its own library through chain-specific third strand synthesis with indices. Each CDR3 protein gets one entry after TCRdb re-called the 5' RACE reads with MiXCR. The table records about 8,000 distinct CDR3 sequences, approximately 6.8% of them present only once. Follow-up blood was drawn about 14 weeks, roughly three months, after antiretroviral therapy began. The repertoire came from unfractionated whole blood and reflected all unsorted peripheral T cells. Sequenced here: blood, sampled during antiretroviral therapy. All receptors come from an adult with HIV infection.

Concerning this clonotype itself: With the library built for alpha chains, this beta chain is off target and its frequency is not meaningful. The chain carries TRBV15 and TRBJ2-5; possible D gene TRBD1, 6 bases. Germline CDR1 is LNHNV and CDR2 is YYDKDF (reference sequence). The V gene lost 0 bases and the J gene lost 2 bases, with 16 bases spanning the gap. The CDR3 is 17 residues long. The DNA of the CDR3 is TGTGCCACCAGCAGAGACCGGGACACACACCAACAAGAGACCCAGTACTTC. Translating gives CATSRDRDTHQQETQYF.

By share, this clonotype counts as medium-sized. The library was designed around alpha chains, so this beta chain is a stray read whose abundance carries little weight. V gene TRBV5-1 combines with J gene TRBJ2-2; D might be TRBD1 (5 bases). CDR3 length: 17 amino acids. Deletions cut 1 base from V and 1 base from J, with 14 bases between. CDR1 and CDR2 (germline): SGHRS, YFSETQ. The CDR3 here is CASSLFSGKVNTGELFF. CDR3 DNA sequence: TGCGCCAGCAGCTTGTTCTCAGGGAAGGTGAACACCGGGGAGCTGTTTTTT.

In the case of this clonotype: This beta chain lies outside the target of a library built for alpha chains; its clone size means little. The chain uses TRBV29-1 and TRBJ2-7; 10 bases are shared with TRBD2. The CDR3 runs to 14 residues. Per the germline V gene, CDR1 is SQVTM and CDR2 is ANQGSEA. Trimming cost V 6 bases and J 0 bases; bases outside gene matches: 5. The CDR3, as DNA: TGCAGCGTGGATAGCGGGAGGAGCTCCTACGAGCAGTACTTC. Translating gives CSVDSGRSSYEQYF.

This clonotype is labeled as medium-sized. This beta chain slipped into a library made for alpha chains as a stray read, so its size is not meaningful. The chain couples TRBV28 to TRBJ2-3; 12 nucleotides agree with TRBD2. V was pared by 3 bases and J by 1 base, with 8 bases of the junction left unmatched. The CDR3 consists of 18 residues. Germline V lookup: CDR1 MDHEN, CDR2 SYDVKM. The CDR3 DNA sequence: TGTGCCAGCAGTTTCGAGACTAGCGGGAGACTTCGCACAGATACGCAGTATTTT. Its translation is CASSFETSGRLRTDTQYF.

By proportion, this clonotype is medium-sized. A library prepared for alpha chains yielded this beta chain as an off-target read; its size is of little meaning. The J gene is TRBJ1-2, the V gene TRBV11-2; perhaps TRBD1 as D (6 bases). Germline V gives CDR1 SGHAT, CDR2 FQNNGV. The CDR3 covers 15 residues. Trimming shortened V by 5 bases and J by 4 bases, and 17 bases separated the two germline ends. CDR3 bases: TGTGCCAGCAGCCCCCCTGAGGGGGATGGCTATGGCTACACCTTC. Protein product: CASSPPEGDGYGYTF.

This clonotype appeared many times. The library was built for alpha chains, so this beta chain is an off-target read and its size means little. The chain links TRBV5-1 to TRBJ2-3, with TRBD1 as a possible D gene (6 bases). CDR3 length equals 15 residues. CDR1 is SGHRS and CDR2 is YFSETQ in the germline V gene. Trimming left V 4 bases short and J 4 bases short, with 16 bases between. As DNA, the CDR3 is TGCGCCAGCAGCCCTTCACAGGGACGCGCAGATACGCAGTATTTT. Translation gives CASSPSQGRADTQYF.

This clonotype ranks as medium-sized. This beta chain is off target for a library built for alpha chains, so its abundance means little. The chain links TRBV13 to TRBJ2-7; D uncertain. V lost 4 bases, J lost 0 bases, and 7 bases lay in between. This CDR3 has 13 residues. Germline-derived CDR1 and CDR2 are PRHDT and FYEKMQ (reference sequence). DNA of the CDR3: TGTGCCAGCAGCTCGCGGAGCTCCTACGAGCAGTACTTC. The encoded protein is CASSSRSSYEQYF.

At least ten counts were recorded for this clonotype. This beta chain is an off-target read within a library intended for alpha chains, so its frequency means little. This chain uses TRBV12-3 or TRBV12-4 with TRBJ2-7; no clear D. The CDR3 consists of 13 residues. The V end lost 3 bases, the J end lost 1 base, and 7 bases lay between the germline ends. The CDR3, as DNA: TGTGCCAGCAGTTTCTGGCAGTCCTACGAGCAGTACTTC. Its translation is CASSFWQSYEQYF.

This clonotype is labeled medium-sized (0.01 to 0.1%). The library was prepared for alpha chains; this beta chain is a stray read, so its frequency means little. This chain connects TRBV27 to TRBJ1-5; unclear D gene. The CDR3 length is 14 residues. V lost 3 bases and J 0 bases, leaving 6 bases between the germline ends. From germline, CDR1 is MNHEY and CDR2 SMNVEV (reference sequence). In DNA, the CDR3 is TGTGCCAGCAGTTTCGGGATTAGCAATCAGCCCCAGCATTTT. Its translation is CASSFGISNQPQHF.

In this sample, this clonotype is medium-sized. Since the library was made to target alpha chains, this beta chain is a stray read and its abundance is not meaningful. This chain joins TRBV11-3 and TRBJ2-6; no definite D call. The CDR3 runs to 15 residues. The V and J ends lost 5 bases and 1 base respectively, with 9 bases between them. The germline V gene has CDR1 SGHNT and CDR2 YENEEA. The CDR3 spells CASSPGSSGANVLTF. As DNA, the CDR3 is TGTGCCAGCAGCCCCGGGTCATCTGGGGCCAACGTCCTGACTTTC.

This clonotype was observed many times. The library was prepared for alpha chains; this beta chain is a stray read, so its frequency means little. The genes are TRBV4-1 and TRBJ2-7; 8 nucleotides agree with TRBD1. V trimming: 0 bases; J trimming: 2 bases; junction bases outside the gene matches: 9. The CDR3 contains 17 residues. Germline CDR1 is MGHRA and CDR2 is YSYEKL. CDR3 in amino acids: CASSQDWGTGIPYEQYF. In nucleotides, the CDR3 is TGCGCCAGCAGCCAAGATTGGGGGACAGGTATCCCCTACGAGCAGTACTTC.

In its sample, this clonotype is medium-sized. Because the library targeted alpha chains, this beta chain is an off-target read whose size means little. This rearrangement joins TRBV6-5 to TRBJ1-1; possibly TRBD1 for D (5 bases). This CDR3 is 15 amino acids long. Germline V gives CDR1 MNHEY, CDR2 SVGAGI. Trimming took 2 bases from V and 1 from J, leaving 11 bases between them. CDR3 nucleotides: TGTGCCAGCAGTTACCCTGGGGACCCGAACACTGAAGCTTTCTTT. This encodes CASSYPGDPNTEAFF.

This clonotype appeared many times. A library prepared for alpha chains yielded this beta chain as an off-target read; its size is of little meaning. V usage is TRBV9 and J usage is TRBJ2-1; D tentatively fits TRBD1 or TRBD2 (5 bases each). The CDR3 spans 17 residues. The V end was cut by 0 bases, the J end by 2 bases, with 15 bases between. The germline gives CDR1 SGDLS, CDR2 YYNGEE. CDR3 nucleotide sequence: TGTGCCAGCAGCGTAGCTTTTAGGATGGGACCCTACAATGAGCAGTTCTTC. It specifies CASSVAFRMGPYNEQFF.

This clonotype is labeled as medium-sized (0.01 to 0.1%). This beta chain is an unintended read in a library built for alpha chains; its size means little. V gene TRBV12-3 or TRBV12-4 combines with J gene TRBJ2-3; TRBD1 aligns across 10 bases. The CDR3 sequence is 16 residues long. V lost 1 base and J lost 3; bases outside the gene matches: 4. The CDR3 here is CASSLGGQGTTDTQYF. The DNA for the CDR3 is TGTGCCAGCAGTTTAGGGGGACAGGGGACGACAGATACGCAGTATTTT.

There are many counts of this clonotype. This beta chain is an unintended read in a library built for alpha chains; its size means little. The chain uses TRBV29-1 and TRBJ2-3; 9 nucleotides align to TRBD2. Trimming removed 6 bases from V and 2 bases from J; junction bases left unmatched: 9. Germline CDR1 and CDR2: SQVTM and ANQGSEA. The CDR3 covers 15 residues. CDR3 bases: TGCAGCGTCCGGCCTAGCGGGGTCCTCACAGATACGCAGTATTTT. This encodes CSVRPSGVLTDTQYF.

This clonotype is termed large. Since it is a stray read in a library aimed at alpha chains, this beta chain has a size that is not meaningful. V usage is TRBV15 and J usage is TRBJ2-1, with unresolved D. This CDR3 region has 13 residues. Trimming took off 3 bases at V and 10 bases at J, with 13 bases between the two ends. CDR1 and CDR2 (germline): LNHNV, YYDKDF (reference sequence). CDR3 in DNA: TGTGCCACCAGCAGGGTGGCAGGAGAGGAGCAGTTCTTC. This encodes CATSRVAGEEQFF.

This clonotype was detected ten times or more. This beta chain is off target for a library built for alpha chains, so its abundance means little. The J gene is TRBJ2-7, the V gene TRBV5-1, with 11 nucleotides matching TRBD1. Germline CDR1 is SGHRS and CDR2 is YFSETQ. J gave up 4 bases and V 3 bases, and 9 bases lay outside the gene matches. The length of the CDR3 is 16 residues. The CDR3 protein is CASSSLRDRGKYEQYF. In nucleotides, the CDR3 is TGCGCCAGCAGCTCCCTCCGGGACAGGGGGAAGTACGAGCAGTACTTC.

This clonotype was counted at least ten times. This beta chain is a stray read from a library made for alpha chains; its abundance is not meaningful. The V call is TRBV13, the J call TRBJ2-3, with 11 bases identical to TRBD1. This CDR3 comprises 16 residues. With 5 bases clipped from V and 3 bases from J, the junction kept 7 bases outside the gene matches. Germline V lookup: CDR1 PRHDT, CDR2 FYEKMQ (reference sequence). The CDR3 sequence is CASSPAGTGGTDTQYF. The DNA of the CDR3 is TGTGCCAGCAGCCCCGCCGGGACAGGGGGAACAGATACGCAGTATTTT.

This clonotype was recorded at least ten times. The library was prepared for alpha chains; this beta chain is a stray read, so its frequency means little. The chain's CDR3 is CSVEGPAGFDEQFF. DNA of the CDR3: TGCAGCGTTGAAGGTCCTGCGGGGTTTGATGAGCAGTTCTTC. The chain couples TRBV29-1 to TRBJ2-1; TRBD2 is a possible D gene (6 bases). The germline V and J ends were trimmed by 1 base and 8 bases, with 15 bases remaining between them. CDR1 is SQVTM and CDR2 is ANQGSEA in the germline V gene. The CDR3 is 14 residues long.

This clonotype has a count of ten or more. This beta chain slipped into a library made for alpha chains as a stray read, so its size is not meaningful. This chain links TRBV6-5 with TRBJ2-1; D possibly uses TRBD1 or TRBD2 (5 bases each). The CDR3 runs 13 residues. The germline CDR1 and CDR2 sequences are MNHEY and SVGAGI. The V and J ends lost 6 bases and 2 bases respectively, with 8 bases between them. This CDR3 reads CASSRGPYNEQFF. The CDR3 coding sequence is TGTGCCAGCAGCCGGGGCCCCTACAATGAGCAGTTCTTC.

This clonotype is deemed medium-sized. A library made for alpha chains picked up this beta chain off target, so its size means little. V and J are TRBV12-3 or TRBV12-4 and TRBJ2-4; D remains ambiguous. Trimming removed 4 bases from V and 0 bases from J, with 13 bases in between. CDR3 length: 16 residues. CDR3 DNA: TGTGCCAGCAGTTCCGACTGGGAATTAGCCAAAAACATTCAGTACTTC. Encoded protein: CASSSDWELAKNIQYF.

This clonotype appeared many times. Being off target in a library aimed at alpha chains, this beta chain has a size of little meaning. The CDR3 DNA follows: TGCAGCGTTACAGGGGGAGAGACCCAGTACTTC. As protein: CSVTGGETQYF. V and J are TRBV29-1 and TRBJ2-5; 8 bases match TRBD1. The CDR3 runs 11 residues. J was trimmed by 4 bases and V by 5 bases; bases with no gene match: 0. CDR1 is SQVTM and CDR2 is ANQGSEA in the germline V gene.

Within the sample, this clonotype is medium-sized. This beta chain came through as a stray read in a library set up for alpha chains, and its size says little. V and J are TRBV4-1 and TRBJ2-7; 8 bases map to TRBD1. Germline values: CDR1 MGHRA, CDR2 YSYEKL. With V trimmed by 1 base and J by 5 bases, 4 bases remained unmatched. The CDR3 sequence is 14 residues long. The CDR3 loop reads CASSQVWTGHEQYF. CDR3 DNA sequence: TGCGCCAGCAGCCAAGTGTGGACAGGGCACGAGCAGTACTTC.

The table lists this clonotype with many counts. The library was built for alpha chains, so this beta chain is an off-target read and its size means little. This chain links TRBV20-1 with TRBJ1-1; no reliable D call. In germline, CDR1 is DFQATT, CDR2 SNEGSKA (reference sequence). Trimming left V 4 bases short and J 3 bases short, with 12 bases between. CDR3 length: 13 residues. The CDR3 sequence is CSANGGSDTEAFF. The CDR3 nucleotides read TGCAGTGCTAATGGCGGGAGCGACACTGAAGCTTTCTTT.

This clonotype was counted ten times or more. A library prepared for alpha chains yielded this beta chain as an off-target read; its size is of little meaning. This sequence joins TRBV11-2 and TRBJ2-3; D unresolved. Germline V gene lookup returns CDR1 SGHAT and CDR2 FQNNGV. The V and J ends lost 2 bases and 6 bases respectively, with 6 bases between them. The CDR3 runs 12 residues. The CDR3 sequence: CASSLQVDTQYF. CDR3 bases: TGTGCCAGCAGCTTACAGGTGGATACGCAGTATTTT.

Ten or more counts support this clonotype. A library made for alpha chains picked up this beta chain off target, so its size means little. This rearrangement joins TRBV7-3 to TRBJ2-3; 13 nucleotides align to TRBD2. V was pared by 3 bases and J by 3 bases, with 6 bases of the junction left unmatched. Germline-derived CDR1 and CDR2 are SGHTA and FQGTGA. This CDR3 region has 17 residues. This CDR3 is CASSFVRLAGGTDTQYF. The CDR3 nucleotides read TGTGCCAGCAGCTTTGTTAGACTAGCGGGAGGTACAGATACGCAGTATTTT. The complete variable domain, with remaining parts taken from reference TRBV7-3 and TRBJ2-3, reads GAGVSQTPSNKVTEKGKYVELRCDPISGHTALYWYRQSLGQGPEFLIYFQGTGAADDSGLPNDRFFAVRPEGSVSTLKIQRTERGDSAVYLCASSFVRLAGGTDTQYFGPGTRLTVL.